What follows is one TCR beta chain and its context. Between the trimmed V and J ends, which lost 2 bases and 7 bases, there was a span of 18 bases. This CDR3 region has 15 residues. CDR1 is KGHSH, CDR2 LQKENI, per germline. This record comes from a study of blood T cell repertoires in COVID-19. Study context: The United States, Italy and Spain supplied acute and convalescent COVID-19 samples.

The table came from immunoSEQ multiplex PCR; TCRdb's copy has only in-frame clones and leaves some out. The profile shows 35,000 to 45,000 clones, 79% of them singletons. The chain combines TRBV18 with TRBJ2-7; D is possibly TRBD1 (6 bases). This receptor was taken from a man aged 70-80 years with acute or convalescent COVID-19. Sequenced sample: peripheral blood. The CDR3 protein is CASSPLAGDQSEQYF. The CDR3 DNA sequence: TGTGCCAGCTCACCATTGGCAGGGGACCAGAGTGAGCAGTACTTC.